This T cell receptor (beta chain) was captured by sequencing in a study of shared clonotypes between healthy human individuals. Overall study: Those who served as donors were a couple of women and three men between the ages of 18 and 49. The plates for each donor numbered three CD4 naive, three CD4 memory, two CD8 naive and one CD8 memory.

Over several immunoSEQ plates, each subset's genomic DNA was distributed in even portions. Here immunoSEQ multiplex PCR was the method, and the copy in TCRdb shows in-frame clones only, minus some. The sample lists around 640,000 clones, about 95% occurring once. This CDR3 region has 15 residues. CDR1 is SQVTM and CDR2 is ANQGSEA in the germline V gene. The J segment lost 4 bases and the V segment lost 1 base, leaving 5 bases of the junction unmatched. CD45RO-negative cells were positively selected for CCR7, leaving out terminally differentiated effector memory CD45RA+ cells. The material sequenced was naive CD8+ T cells sorted from blood. The J gene is TRBJ2-1, the V gene TRBV29-1; 9 nucleotides align to TRBD1. The receptor was derived from a woman between 25 and 40 years old in good health. The CDR3 nucleotides read TGCAGCGTTGAAGGGGACAGGGATTCGTACAATGAGCAGTTCTTC. It specifies CSVEGDRDSYNEQFF.